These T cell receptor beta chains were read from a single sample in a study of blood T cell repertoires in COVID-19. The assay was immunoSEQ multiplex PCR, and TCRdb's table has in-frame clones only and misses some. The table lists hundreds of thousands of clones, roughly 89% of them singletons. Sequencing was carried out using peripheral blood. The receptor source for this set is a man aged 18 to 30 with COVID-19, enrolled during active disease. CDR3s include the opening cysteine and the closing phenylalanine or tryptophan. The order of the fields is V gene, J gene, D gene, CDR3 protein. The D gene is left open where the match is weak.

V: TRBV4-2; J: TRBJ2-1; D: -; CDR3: CASSQEPDKSSYNEQFF
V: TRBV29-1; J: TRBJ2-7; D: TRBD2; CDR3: CSVVAGGYEQYF
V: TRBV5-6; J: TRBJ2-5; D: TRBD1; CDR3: CASSDSSSVGQGWWETQYF
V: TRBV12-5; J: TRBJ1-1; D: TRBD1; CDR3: CASGEGARATEAFF
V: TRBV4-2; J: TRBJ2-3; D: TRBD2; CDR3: CASSQDWAGVSDTQYF
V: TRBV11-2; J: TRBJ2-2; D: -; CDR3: CASSITDTSTGELFF
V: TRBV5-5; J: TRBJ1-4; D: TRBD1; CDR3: CASSSTTGRGGEKLFF
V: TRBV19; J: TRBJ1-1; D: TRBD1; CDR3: CASSGRGQMNTEAFF
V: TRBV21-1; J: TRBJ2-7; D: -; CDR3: CASSKGDRGQVEYEQYF
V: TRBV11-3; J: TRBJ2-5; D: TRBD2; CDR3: CASSLLNLAGGVGQETQYF
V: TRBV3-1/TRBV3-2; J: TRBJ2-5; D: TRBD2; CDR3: CASSLRGLDGETQYF
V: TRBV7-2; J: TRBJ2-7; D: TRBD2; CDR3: CASSLAASGAPYEQYF
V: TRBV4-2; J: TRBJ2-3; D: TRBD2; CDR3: CASSQESGGTDTQYF
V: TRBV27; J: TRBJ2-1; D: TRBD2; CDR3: CASSTSGSGNEQFF
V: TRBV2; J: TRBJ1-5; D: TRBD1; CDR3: CASRRTGKGNQPQHF
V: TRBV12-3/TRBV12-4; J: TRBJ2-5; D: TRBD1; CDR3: CASRLDRVETQYF
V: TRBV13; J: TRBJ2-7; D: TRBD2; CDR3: CASSLGPSGTAYEQYF
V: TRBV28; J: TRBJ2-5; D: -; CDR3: CASSFYSRGQETQYF
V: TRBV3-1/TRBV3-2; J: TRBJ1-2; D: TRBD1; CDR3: CASSRGTGASGYTF
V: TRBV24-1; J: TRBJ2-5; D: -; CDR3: CATQDSQETQYF
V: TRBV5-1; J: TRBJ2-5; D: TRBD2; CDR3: CASSIGTSEETQYF
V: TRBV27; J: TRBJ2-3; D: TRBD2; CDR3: CASRDSGRALSADTQYF
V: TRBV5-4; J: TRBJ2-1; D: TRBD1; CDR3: CASSWPPGQAGNEQFF
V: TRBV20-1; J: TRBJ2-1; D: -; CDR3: CSASRGNSYNEQFF
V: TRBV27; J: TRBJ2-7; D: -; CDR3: CASSPQGGPYEQYF
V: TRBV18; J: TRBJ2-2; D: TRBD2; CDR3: CASSPPSSGLHTGELFF
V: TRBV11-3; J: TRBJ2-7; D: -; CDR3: CASSLGGDTYEQYF
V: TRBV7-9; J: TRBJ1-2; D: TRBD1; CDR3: CASSFNRGEGYGYTF
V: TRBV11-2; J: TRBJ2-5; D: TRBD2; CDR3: CASSKGLIGETQYF
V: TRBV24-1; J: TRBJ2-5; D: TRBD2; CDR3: CATSDKGLAGLYETQYF
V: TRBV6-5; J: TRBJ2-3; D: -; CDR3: CASSYSWTASVDTQYF
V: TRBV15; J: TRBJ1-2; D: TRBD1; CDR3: CATSRTGEGGYTF
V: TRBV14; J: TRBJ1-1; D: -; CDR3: CASSQPWGGGTNTEAFF
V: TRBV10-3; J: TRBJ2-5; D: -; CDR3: CAISESGAYQETQYF
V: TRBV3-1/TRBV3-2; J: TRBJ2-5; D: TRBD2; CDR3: CASSQWEKRETYF
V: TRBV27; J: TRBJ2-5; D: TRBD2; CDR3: CASSLSGLAGGDQYF
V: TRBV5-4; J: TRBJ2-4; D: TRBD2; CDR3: CASSPWTSNIQYF
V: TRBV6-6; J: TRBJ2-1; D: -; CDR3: CASSYIGVEYNEQFF
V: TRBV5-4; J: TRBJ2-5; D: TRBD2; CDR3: CASSSDGLAIETQYF
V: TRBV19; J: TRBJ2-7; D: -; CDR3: CASSIGAGIDEQYF
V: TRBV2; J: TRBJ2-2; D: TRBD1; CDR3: CASRPGTGYTGELFF
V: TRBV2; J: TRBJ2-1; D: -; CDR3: CASSDPNRANEQFF